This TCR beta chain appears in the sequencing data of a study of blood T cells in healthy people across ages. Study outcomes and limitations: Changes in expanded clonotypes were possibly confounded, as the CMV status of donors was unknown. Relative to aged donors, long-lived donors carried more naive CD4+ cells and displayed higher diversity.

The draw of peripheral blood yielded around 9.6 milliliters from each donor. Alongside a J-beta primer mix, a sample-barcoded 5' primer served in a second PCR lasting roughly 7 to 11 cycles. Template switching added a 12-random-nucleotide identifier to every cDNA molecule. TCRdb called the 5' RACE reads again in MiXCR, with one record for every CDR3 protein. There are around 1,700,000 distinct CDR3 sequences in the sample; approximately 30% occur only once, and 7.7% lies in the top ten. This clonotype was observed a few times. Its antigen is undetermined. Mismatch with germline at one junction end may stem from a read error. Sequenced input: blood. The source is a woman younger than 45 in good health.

CDR3 DNA: TGCAGCGTCGCTCACGGAGTCGAGCAGGACTTC. It specifies CSVAHGVEQDF. The gene calls are TRBV29-1 and TRBJ2-7; D gene unclear. Looked up from germline, CDR1 is SQVTM and CDR2 is ANQGSEA. The CDR3 is made up of 11 amino acids.